Following are 31 T cell receptor beta chains from one sample sequenced in a study of T cells in Graves' hyperthyroidism and ophthalmopathy. The CDR3 regions of TCR beta were amplified from RNA transcripts. HTBI primers were employed in a first-round RT-PCR of the TCR CDR3. Each CDR3 protein gets one entry after TCRdb re-called the multiplex PCR reads with MiXCR. The sample includes 89,000 or so distinct CDR3 sequences, around 42% of them seen just once. Sequencing input: peripheral blood or thyroid tissue (not recorded which). The source is a woman aged 30 to 39 with Graves' hyperthyroidism.

The chain combines TRBV6-5 with TRBJ1-4, with D unresolved. This CDR3 has 16 residues. The V gene's germline CDR1 is MNHEY and CDR2 SVGAGI. The V and J ends lost 6 bases and 8 bases respectively, with 22 bases between them. CDR3 loop: CASSYFRTSGGEKLFF. The CDR3 coding sequence is TGTGCCAGCAGCTATTTTAGGACCTCGGGAGGGGAAAAACTGTTTTTT.

This clonotype has at least ten counts. The V call is TRBV7-9, the J call TRBJ2-7; weak D call: TRBD1 (8 bases). Germline lookup yields CDR1 SEHNR and CDR2 FQNEAQ (reference sequence). CDR3 length equals 15 residues. Trimming took 8 bases from V and 4 from J, leaving 21 bases between them. The CDR3 reads CASPAGETGAYEQYF. The CDR3 DNA sequence: TGTGCCAGCCCCGCGGGGGAGACAGGGGCGTACGAGCAGTACTTC.

This clonotype was counted ten times or more. The chain couples TRBV10-3 to TRBJ2-2; possibly TRBD2 for D (6 bases). Germline-derived CDR1 and CDR2 are ENHRY and SYGVKD. Trimming stripped 7 bases from V and 3 bases from J, with 9 bases between. The CDR3 has 13 amino acids. The CDR3 is CAITGGDTGELFF. DNA of the CDR3: TGTGCCATCACAGGCGGGGACACCGGGGAGCTGTTTTTT.

A few counts support this clonotype. The chain uses TRBV20-1 and TRBJ2-5; D ambiguous. CDR1 DFQATT and CDR2 SNEGSKA come from the germline V gene (reference sequence). This CDR3 has 10 amino acids. V gave up 5 bases and J gave up 7 bases, with 8 bases separating them. The CDR3 nucleotides are TGCAGTGCTCGGACCGGGACCCAGTACTTC. Amino acids: CSARTGTQYF.

Note on this clonotype: Lacking the conserved final phenylalanine or tryptophan, this CDR3 likely reflects a read error. In DNA, the CDR3 is TGCAGCGTTACCGGGACTAGACCAGACGAGCAGTACCCC. It is translated as CSVTGTRPDEQYP. The gene calls are TRBV29-1 and TRBJ2-7, with TRBD2 matching over 8 bases. Germline loops: CDR1 SQVTM, CDR2 ANQGSEA. The V and J ends lost 5 bases and 5 bases, in that order; junction bases with no gene match: 8. CDR3 length equals 13 residues.

This clonotype has a count of ten or more. The chain links TRBV6-2 or TRBV6-3 to TRBJ1-1; D ambiguous. The germline V and J ends were trimmed by 7 bases and 1 base, with 10 bases remaining between them. This CDR3 has 13 amino acids. Germline V lookup: CDR1 MNHEY, CDR2 SVGEGT. Here the CDR3 DNA reads TGTGCCAGCACCCAGCGGGGGAACACTGAAGCTTTCTTT. Protein: CASTQRGNTEAFF.

This clonotype came up many times. The chain joins TRBV5-1 to TRBJ1-1; tentatively, D is TRBD1 (6 bases). V lost 6 bases to trimming and J lost 3 bases, with 15 bases between them. This CDR3 has 14 residues. CDR1 and CDR2 (germline): SGHRS, YFSETQ. The CDR3 nucleotides are TGCGCCAGCACTATACAGGGAGTCGACACTGAAGCTTTCTTT. It translates to CASTIQGVDTEAFF.

Points on this clonotype: It is likely a read error, because the conserved phenylalanine at the end of the CDR3 is missing. The rearrangement joins TRBV7-9 to TRBJ2-7; the D gene is possibly TRBD1 (6 bases). The CDR3 covers 14 residues. The germline gives CDR1 SEHNR, CDR2 FQNEAQ (reference sequence). Trimming stripped 7 bases from V and 5 bases from J, with 18 bases between. The CDR3 loop is CASNFQGRDDEQYL. DNA for the CDR3: TGTGCCAGCAACTTCCAGGGGAGAGACGACGAGCAGTACCTC.

This clonotype was counted at least ten times. The chain uses TRBV9 and TRBJ2-5; D unresolved. The CDR3 totals 14 residues. The V end lost 3 bases, the J end lost 3 bases, and 12 bases lay between the germline ends. CDR1 is SGDLS and CDR2 is YYNGEE in the germline V gene. The CDR3 DNA follows: TGTGCCAGCAGCGCCGGGCCGTCCAAAGAGACCCAGTACTTC. This codes for CASSAGPSKETQYF. The whole variable domain, remainder taken from reference TRBV9 and TRBJ2-5, is DSGVTQTPKHLITATGQRVTLRCSPRSGDLSVYWYQQSLDQGLQFLIQYYNGEERAKGNILERFSAQQFPDLHSELNLSSLELGDSALYFCASSAGPSKETQYFGPGTRLLVL.

The sample holds one count of this clonotype. The chain carries TRBV7-9 and TRBJ2-2; 8 bases are shared with TRBD2. In germline, CDR1 is SEHNR, CDR2 FQNEAQ (reference sequence). Germline trimming cut 4 bases from V and 0 bases from J; bases unmatched to any gene: 10. This CDR3 is built from 18 residues. CDR3 sequence (DNA): TGTGCCAGCAGCTCTCCTCAAGCGGGAGCGACGAACACCGGGGAGCTGTTTTTT. As protein: CASSSPQAGATNTGELFF.

This clonotype has at least ten counts. Germline and junction disagree at one end, which may indicate a read error. The chain has TRBV28 and TRBJ2-7; unclear D gene. The CDR3 loop spans 13 amino acids. The germline gives CDR1 MDHEN, CDR2 SYDVKM. The CDR3 DNA is TGTGCCAGCAGTTTCCCCCTTTTGACCGAGCCGTACTTC. Its translation: CASSFPLLTEPYF.

This clonotype was seen repeatedly, ten times or more. The chain combines TRBV12-3 or TRBV12-4 with TRBJ2-2, with D unclear. The CDR3 length is 17 residues. With 3 bases removed from V and 0 bases from J, the gap between germline ends came to 14 bases. CDR3 residues: CASSLFLSLSNTGELFF. The CDR3 nucleotides are TGTGCCAGCAGTTTGTTCTTGAGCCTCTCGAACACCGGGGAGCTGTTTTTT.

In this sample, this clonotype turned up many times. This chain links TRBV7-6 with TRBJ1-6; D possibly corresponds to TRBD1 (5 bases). There are 16 residues in the CDR3. Germline V gene sequence: CDR1 SGHVS, CDR2 FNYEAQ. Between the trimmed V and J ends, which lost 1 base and 1 base, there was a span of 8 bases. This CDR3 is CASSLGDASYNSPLHF. CDR3 in DNA: TGTGCCAGCAGCTTAGGGGACGCGTCCTATAATTCACCCCTCCACTTT.

V and J are TRBV29-1 and TRBJ1-4; D gene ambiguous. The germline V gene has CDR1 SQVTM and CDR2 ANQGSEA. The CDR3 is 12 amino acids. The CDR3 here is CRCGRRNEKLFF. The CDR3 DNA is TGCAGATGTGGTCGTAGGAATGAAAAACTGTTTTTT.

The chain carries TRBV15 and TRBJ1-6, with no clear D. Germline assignment: CDR1 LNHNV and CDR2 YYDKDF (reference sequence). This CDR3 region has 13 residues. The germline V and J ends were trimmed by 0 bases and 9 bases, with 6 bases remaining between them. The CDR3 DNA sequence: TGTGCCACCAGCAGAGATGGGCCTTCACCCCTCCACTTT. Translating gives CATSRDGPSPLHF.

This clonotype was recorded many times. The chain employs TRBV5-1 and TRBJ1-2; D ambiguous. Trimming removed 0 bases from V and 3 bases from J, with 12 bases in between. The CDR3 consists of 15 residues. From germline, CDR1 is SGHRS and CDR2 YFSETQ. The CDR3 protein is CASSLGPSVDYGYTF. Written as DNA, the CDR3 is TGCGCCAGCAGCTTGGGACCCTCGGTGGACTATGGCTACACCTTC. Variable domain in full (rest from reference TRBV5-1 and TRBJ1-2): KAGVTQTPRYLIKTRGQQVTLSCSPISGHRSVSWYQQTPGQGLQFLFEYFSETQRNKGNFPGRFSGRQFSNSRSEMNVSTLELGDSALYLCASSLGPSVDYGYTFGSGTRLTVV.

There are many counts of this clonotype. This sequence joins TRBV6-6 and TRBJ1-2; D may be TRBD1 (6 bases). This CDR3 has 12 amino acids. Germline CDR1 MNHNY, CDR2 SVGAGI (reference sequence). The V and J ends lost 4 bases and 13 bases respectively, with 16 bases between them. CDR3 residues: CASSLTGNLPTF. The CDR3 nucleotides are TGTGCCAGCAGTTTGACAGGCAACCTACCCACCTTC.

Ten or more counts support this clonotype. This chain uses TRBV6-6 with TRBJ1-2; 7 bases line up with TRBD1. CDR1 is MNHNY and CDR2 is SVGAGI in the germline V gene (reference sequence). The CDR3 length is 11 residues. V shed 5 bases and J 8 bases; nucleotides not matched to a gene: 2. The CDR3 coding sequence is TGTGCCAGCAGTCCAGGGGGAGGCTACACCTTC. Its protein is CASSPGGGYTF.

As for this clonotype: A read error is likely, as this CDR3 ends without the conserved phenylalanine or tryptophan. The DNA is omitted, as the CDR3 cannot be located on it reliably, and the CDR3 follows TCRdb's listing. The chain is built from TRBV20-1 and TRBJ2-7. From germline, CDR1 is DFQATT and CDR2 SNEGSKA (reference sequence). Including both end residues, the CDR3 is 13 amino acids long. CDR3: CSARDLAQYEQHL.

This clonotype was detected many times. This chain uses TRBV11-2 with TRBJ2-5; the D is unclear. The germline V and J ends were trimmed by 2 bases and 5 bases, with 6 bases remaining between them. This CDR3 contains 12 residues. Germline CDR1 reads SGHAT; CDR2 reads FQNNGV. CDR3 sequence reads: CASSLLLETQYF. In DNA form, the CDR3 reads TGTGCCAGCAGCTTATTGTTGGAGACCCAGTACTTC.

This rearrangement joins TRBV10-3 to TRBJ1-6, with 9 bases that match TRBD1. The CDR3 has 14 residues. V dropped 4 bases and J dropped 5; count of bases not matched to a gene: 0. Germline V CDR1 and CDR2: ENHRY, SYGVKD. CDR3 coding DNA: TGTGCCATCAGTGGGACAGGGGATAATTCACCCCTCCACTTT. Its protein product is CAISGTGDNSPLHF.

The V call is TRBV20-1, the J call TRBJ1-6; 12 bases match TRBD1. V lost 3 bases, J lost 8 bases, and 8 bases stayed unmatched. This CDR3 has 16 amino acids. Looked up from germline, CDR1 is DFQATT and CDR2 is SNEGSKA (reference sequence). CDR3 in amino acids: CSASRDRGRLYSPLHF. The DNA for the CDR3 is TGCAGTGCTAGCCGGGACAGGGGGCGTCTATATTCACCCCTCCACTTT.

This sequence joins TRBV20-1 and TRBJ2-7, with a possible D match to TRBD2 (7 bases). V was pared by 0 bases and J by 2 bases, with 14 bases between. Germline-derived CDR1 and CDR2 are DFQATT and SNEGSKA (reference sequence). The CDR3 extends over 15 amino acids. The CDR3 sequence: CSAREGGGGPYEQYF. The CDR3 coding sequence is TGCAGTGCTAGAGAAGGGGGGGGGGGGCCCTACGAGCAGTACTTC.

V is TRBV2 and J is TRBJ2-7; 9 bases align to TRBD1. The CDR3 contains 16 residues. The germline V gene encodes CDR1 SNHLY and CDR2 FYNNEI. Trimming at V came to 0 bases and at J to 4 bases, leaving 7 bases not matched to a gene. The chain's CDR3 is CASSEALGTGIYEQYF. The CDR3 nucleotides read TGTGCCAGCAGTGAAGCGCTTGGGACAGGGATATACGAGCAGTACTTC.

CDR3 nucleotides: TGCAGTGCTCCAGAAAGCTACTTC. It translates to CSAPESYF. This chain uses TRBV20-1 with TRBJ2-7; D gene uncertain. With 5 bases removed from V and 13 bases from J, the gap between germline ends came to 9 bases. The germline V gene has CDR1 DFQATT and CDR2 SNEGSKA (reference sequence). This CDR3 spans 8 amino acids.

This clonotype showed up many times. The genes are TRBV2 and TRBJ1-3; unclear D gene. The CDR3 runs 15 residues. V shed 3 bases and J shed 3 bases, with 12 bases lying between them. The germline V gene encodes CDR1 SNHLY and CDR2 FYNNEI. CDR3 amino acids: CASSESSGIGNTIYF. The CDR3 coding sequence is TGTGCCAGCAGTGAGAGTAGTGGGATTGGAAACACCATATATTTT. Supplemented by reference TRBV2 and TRBJ1-3, the full variable domain reads EPEVTQTPSHQVTQMGQEVILRCVPISNHLYFYWYRQILGQKVEFLVSFYNNEISEKSEIFDDQFSVERPDGSNFTLKIRSTKLEDSAMYFCASSESSGIGNTIYFGEGSWLTVV.

This clonotype was observed a few times. The chain links TRBV4-1 to TRBJ1-3, with 10 bases matching TRBD1. Germline lookup yields CDR1 MGHRA and CDR2 YSYEKL. The CDR3 covers 18 residues. V dropped 0 bases and J dropped 11; count of bases not matched to a gene: 16. CDR3 residues: CASSQEGGGGQGLWSIYF. CDR3 bases: TGCGCCAGCAGCCAAGAAGGGGGAGGGGGACAGGGGCTTTGGTCCATATATTTT.

The sample holds many counts of this clonotype. A much more abundant neighbour one base away suggests this may be a read error. CDR3 in DNA: TGTGCCAGCAGCCCCGGGACAGGGAGCTATGGCTACACCTTC. This translates into CASSPGTGSYGYTF. This chain links TRBV28 with TRBJ1-2, with TRBD1 identical over 9 bases. Losses at the gene ends were 6 bases for V and 4 bases for J; bases not matched to a gene: 6. The CDR3 length is 14 residues. Germline-derived CDR1 and CDR2 are MDHEN and SYDVKM.

The J gene is TRBJ2-2, the V gene TRBV2; D is perhaps TRBD2 (5 bases). The CDR3 is 15 amino acids. Germline-derived CDR1 and CDR2 are SNHLY and FYNNEI. With 2 bases removed from V and 9 bases from J, the gap between germline ends came to 16 bases. The CDR3 reads CASSELLGVARELFF. The CDR3 DNA is TGTGCCAGCAGTGAACTCCTCGGGGTGGCCCGGGAGCTGTTTTTT. The variable domain in full, with the rest retrieved from reference TRBV2 and TRBJ2-2, is EPEVTQTPSHQVTQMGQEVILRCVPISNHLYFYWYRQILGQKVEFLVSFYNNEISEKSEIFDDQFSVERPDGSNFTLKIRSTKLEDSAMYFCASSELLGVARELFFGEGSRLTVL.

A note on this clonotype: It may be a read error: a sequence one base away is much more abundant. V is TRBV4-1 and J is TRBJ2-7, with D perhaps matching TRBD1 (5 bases). Germline V lookup: CDR1 MGHRA, CDR2 YSYEKL. The CDR3 loop spans 12 amino acids. The CDR3 DNA reads TGCGCCAGTCAGGGAAATAACTACGAGCAGCACTTC. Translated, it gives CASQGNNYEQHF.

At least ten counts were recorded for this clonotype. This rearrangement joins TRBV4-1 to TRBJ1-4; D might be TRBD1 (6 bases). The V end was cut by 2 bases, the J end by 8 bases, with 21 bases between. Germline loops: CDR1 MGHRA, CDR2 YSYEKL. The CDR3 covers 17 residues. Here the CDR3 DNA reads TGCGCCAGCAGCCAACCAAGTCGCCGGGACAACAGAGAAAAACTGTTTTTT. It encodes CASSQPSRRDNREKLFF.